These T cell receptor beta chains were read from a single sample in a study of Ad26.COV2.S vaccination and SARS-CoV-2 variants. Sequenced by immunoSEQ multiplex PCR; TCRdb stores in-frame clones only, minus some. This table has 350,000 to 500,000 clones, around 90% appearing once. Sequenced material: peripheral blood, taken in a trial of Ad26.COV2.S vaccine versus placebo. These receptor sequences come from a person between 18 and 65 years old who received the Ad26.COV2.S COVID-19 vaccine or a placebo. CDR3s include the opening cysteine and the closing phenylalanine or tryptophan. A D gene is named only where the DNA matches it firmly. Some rows mark clone size as missing; the rest say once, few, many or name a class of expanded clone.

V gene: TRBV14
J gene: TRBJ2-1
clone size: .
D gene: .
CDR3 DNA: TGTGCCAGCAGCTACGACACGTACAATGAGCAGTTCTTC
CDR3 protein: CASSYDTYNEQFF

V gene: TRBV5-1
J gene: TRBJ1-2
clone size: .
D gene: .
CDR3 DNA: TGCGCCAGCAGTGAGACAGCCAACTATGGCTACACCTTC
CDR3 protein: CASSETANYGYTF

V gene: TRBV14
J gene: TRBJ2-5
clone size: .
D gene: .
CDR3 DNA: TGTGCCAGCAGCCTGGCCACGGGAGCGGCGGAGACCCAGTACTTC
CDR3 protein: CASSLATGAAETQYF

V gene: TRBV6-6
J gene: TRBJ2-1
clone size: .
D gene: .
CDR3 DNA: TGTGCCAGCAGTTACCCAGAAAACAATGAGCAGTTCTTC
CDR3 protein: CASSYPENNEQFF

V gene: TRBV5-4
J gene: TRBJ2-3
clone size: .
D gene: .
CDR3 DNA: TGTGCCAGCTTTTTGGGTACCTCCACAGATACGCAGTATTTT
CDR3 protein: CASFLGTSTDTQYF

V gene: TRBV28
J gene: TRBJ2-5
clone size: .
D gene: .
CDR3 DNA: TGTGCCAGCACCCTAGTCCCCGGCCAAGAGACCCAGTACTTC
CDR3 protein: CASTLVPGQETQYF

V gene: TRBV6-1
J gene: TRBJ2-1
clone size: few
D gene: .
CDR3 DNA: TGTGCCAGCAGTGAAGGCGGTCCCGGCAATGAGCAGTTCTTC
CDR3 protein: CASSEGGPGNEQFF

V gene: TRBV4-1
J gene: TRBJ2-5
clone size: .
D gene: .
CDR3 DNA: TGCGCCAGCAGCCAAGTAGCCAGACAGGAAGAGACCCAGTACTTC
CDR3 protein: CASSQVARQEETQYF

V gene: TRBV12-2
J gene: TRBJ1-6
clone size: .
D gene: .
CDR3 DNA: TGTGCAAGTCTCCAGGGGTGTTCACCCCTCCACTTT
CDR3 protein: CASLQGCSPLHF

V gene: TRBV10-2
J gene: TRBJ1-5
clone size: few
D gene: .
CDR3 DNA: TGCGCCAGCAGTAATAGCAATCAGCCCCAGCATTTT
CDR3 protein: CASSNSNQPQHF

V gene: TRBV30
J gene: TRBJ1-5
clone size: .
D gene: .
CDR3 DNA: TGTGCCTGGAGTGTGAGGAGCAATCAGCCCCAGCATTTT
CDR3 protein: CAWSVRSNQPQHF

V gene: TRBV11-2
J gene: TRBJ1-1
clone size: .
D gene: .
CDR3 DNA: TGTGCCAGCAGCTCGAAGGACAGTTGGAACACTGAAGCTTTCTTT
CDR3 protein: CASSSKDSWNTEAFF

V gene: TRBV6-5
J gene: TRBJ2-7
clone size: .
D gene: .
CDR3 DNA: TGTGCCAGCAGTCCAACCGGGACCGTGGGCTCCGAGCAGTACTTC
CDR3 protein: CASSPTGTVGSEQYF

V gene: TRBV5-1
J gene: TRBJ1-4
clone size: .
D gene: .
CDR3 DNA: TGCGCCAGCAGCTTGTCAGGGAGTTCGCGAACAACTAATGAAAAACTGTTTTTT
CDR3 protein: CASSLSGSSRTTNEKLFF

V gene: TRBV9
J gene: TRBJ2-7
clone size: .
D gene: .
CDR3 DNA: TGTGCCAGCAGCGTAGATGTGAGCTCCTACGAGCAGTACTTC
CDR3 protein: CASSVDVSSYEQYF

V gene: TRBV12-3/TRBV12-4
J gene: TRBJ1-2
clone size: .
D gene: .
CDR3 DNA: TGTGCCAGCAGTCGACAGTGGTATGGCTACACCTTC
CDR3 protein: CASSRQWYGYTF

V gene: TRBV19
J gene: TRBJ2-1
clone size: .
D gene: TRBD2
CDR3 DNA: TGTGCCAGTAGTATGCAAGGGACTATTATTAGATACAATGAGCAGTTCTTC
CDR3 protein: CASSMQGTIIRYNEQFF

V gene: TRBV5-1
J gene: TRBJ2-7
clone size: .
D gene: TRBD2
CDR3 DNA: TGCGCCAGCAGCTTGGCCGGGGGGGACGTCGAGCAGTACTTC
CDR3 protein: CASSLAGGDVEQYF

V gene: TRBV5-4
J gene: TRBJ1-5
clone size: .
D gene: TRBD1
CDR3 DNA: TGTGCCAGCAGCCAGGGACAGGATCAGTCCCAGCATTTT
CDR3 protein: CASSQGQDQSQHF

V gene: TRBV10-3
J gene: TRBJ2-1
clone size: .
D gene: TRBD2
CDR3 DNA: TGTGCCACCGCACGAAGCGGGAGGGAACATGAGCAGTTCTTC
CDR3 protein: CATARSGREHEQFF

V gene: TRBV19
J gene: TRBJ2-2
clone size: .
D gene: TRBD2
CDR3 DNA: TGTGCCAGTAGTATTATCGTGGGAGGGCCTGACACCGGGGAGCTGTTTTTT
CDR3 protein: CASSIIVGGPDTGELFF

V gene: TRBV19
J gene: TRBJ2-6
clone size: .
D gene: .
CDR3 DNA: TGTGCCTCAGGACGAGGGGGAGGGGCTGGGGCCAACGTCCTGACTTTC
CDR3 protein: CASGRGGGAGANVLTF

V gene: TRBV18
J gene: TRBJ2-1
clone size: .
D gene: TRBD2
CDR3 DNA: TGTGCCAGCTCACCCCCGGGGGGGGAGCAGTTCTTC
CDR3 protein: CASSPPGGEQFF

V gene: TRBV7-9
J gene: TRBJ2-1
clone size: .
D gene: .
CDR3 DNA: TGTGCCAGCCACCCCCACGGGGCTGAGTACAATGAGCAGTTCTTC
CDR3 protein: CASHPHGAEYNEQFF

V gene: TRBV14
J gene: TRBJ2-7
clone size: .
D gene: TRBD1
CDR3 DNA: TGTGCCAGCAGCCAACAGACGGGACAGCAGTATTCCTACGAGCAGTACTTC
CDR3 protein: CASSQQTGQQYSYEQYF

V gene: TRBV21-1
J gene: TRBJ2-2
clone size: .
D gene: .
CDR3 DNA: TGTGCCAGCCTCTCGCTTAAGACGGGACTAGCGGTGAACACCGGGGAGCTGTTTTTT
CDR3 protein: CASLSLKTGLAVNTGELFF

V gene: TRBV5-4
J gene: TRBJ2-7
clone size: .
D gene: .
CDR3 DNA: TGTGCCAGCAGTCCGGTCGGGGAGGCCTACGAGCAGTACTTC
CDR3 protein: CASSPVGEAYEQYF

V gene: TRBV7-9
J gene: TRBJ1-1
clone size: .
D gene: TRBD1
CDR3 DNA: TGTGCCAGCAGCACCCAACAGGGGCGGGGGTACACTGAAGCTTTCTTT
CDR3 protein: CASSTQQGRGYTEAFF

V gene: TRBV5-1
J gene: TRBJ1-6
clone size: .
D gene: TRBD1
CDR3 DNA: TGCGCCAGCAGCTTATCCCAGGGGGCGCGAAATTCACCCCTCCACTTT
CDR3 protein: CASSLSQGARNSPLHF

V gene: TRBV7-9
J gene: TRBJ1-4
clone size: .
D gene: .
CDR3 DNA: TGTGCCGGCAGCCCCTTGGGTTTCAGACTTAATGAAAAACTGTTTTTT
CDR3 protein: CAGSPLGFRLNEKLFF

V gene: TRBV4-3
J gene: TRBJ2-1
clone size: .
D gene: TRBD2
CDR3 DNA: TGCGCCAGCAGCCAGGGGACTAGCGGGTACTACAATGAGCAGTTCTTC
CDR3 protein: CASSQGTSGYYNEQFF

V gene: TRBV6-5
J gene: TRBJ2-5
clone size: .
D gene: TRBD1
CDR3 DNA: TGTGCCAGCAGTAGGACAGGATGGCAAGAGACCCAGTACTTC
CDR3 protein: CASSRTGWQETQYF

V gene: TRBV19
J gene: TRBJ2-7
clone size: .
D gene: .
CDR3 DNA: TGTGCCAGTAGTATCCAAGCGGCCAGCTCCTACGAGCAGTACTTC
CDR3 protein: CASSIQAASSYEQYF

V gene: TRBV7-2
J gene: TRBJ2-1
clone size: .
D gene: .
CDR3 DNA: TGTGCCAGCAGCCCCCTGACGGGAGCCTGGGATGAGCAGTTCTTC
CDR3 protein: CASSPLTGAWDEQFF

V gene: TRBV30
J gene: TRBJ2-1
clone size: .
D gene: .
CDR3 DNA: TGTGCCTGGAGTGTAACTTTTACGGTTGAGCAGTTCTTC
CDR3 protein: CAWSVTFTVEQFF

V gene: TRBV5-4
J gene: TRBJ2-2
clone size: .
D gene: TRBD2
CDR3 DNA: TGTGCCAGCAGCTTTGCGGTTGGGAGGGCCGGGACCGGGGAGCTGTTTTTT
CDR3 protein: CASSFAVGRAGTGELFF

V gene: TRBV27
J gene: TRBJ1-1
clone size: .
D gene: TRBD1
CDR3 DNA: TGTGCCAGCAGTTTAGGGACAGGGGGCCTCGGGCGTTACACTGAAGCTTTCTTT
CDR3 protein: CASSLGTGGLGRYTEAFF

V gene: TRBV27
J gene: TRBJ1-1
clone size: .
D gene: .
CDR3 DNA: TGTGCCAGCAGTGTAAAAGGACGGCTGAACACTGAAGCTTTCTTT
CDR3 protein: CASSVKGRLNTEAFF

V gene: TRBV5-1
J gene: TRBJ2-1
clone size: .
D gene: .
CDR3 DNA: TGCGCCAGCAGCTTCCCGGACACGGCTAGCTCCTACAATGAGCAGTTCTTC
CDR3 protein: CASSFPDTASSYNEQFF

V gene: TRBV27
J gene: TRBJ2-3
clone size: .
D gene: .
CDR3 DNA: TGTGCCAGCAGGACGGGAGATGGGACAGATACGCAGTATTTT
CDR3 protein: CASRTGDGTDTQYF

V gene: TRBV7-9
J gene: TRBJ2-3
clone size: .
D gene: .
CDR3 DNA: TGTGCCAGCAGCTTACGTACATTAGATACGCAGTATTTT
CDR3 protein: CASSLRTLDTQYF

V gene: TRBV7-2
J gene: TRBJ1-6
clone size: .
D gene: TRBD1
CDR3 DNA: TGTGCCAGCAGCTTCCAGGGGGTGAATTCACCCCTCCACTTT
CDR3 protein: CASSFQGVNSPLHF

V gene: TRBV9
J gene: TRBJ2-1
clone size: few
D gene: .
CDR3 DNA: TGTGCCAGCAGCGTAGGATCTTCCGGGCCGAATGAGCAGTTCTTC
CDR3 protein: CASSVGSSGPNEQFF

V gene: TRBV11-2
J gene: TRBJ2-5
clone size: .
D gene: TRBD2
CDR3 DNA: TGTGCCAGCAGCTCCAAAGCGGGAATACTGCAAGACCAAGAGACCCAGTACTTC
CDR3 protein: CASSSKAGILQDQETQYF

V gene: TRBV6-5
J gene: TRBJ2-7
clone size: .
D gene: .
CDR3 DNA: TGTGCCAGCAGTTACTCGGCGGAATTCTACGAGCAGTACTTC
CDR3 protein: CASSYSAEFYEQYF

V gene: TRBV27
J gene: TRBJ2-2
clone size: once
D gene: .
CDR3 DNA: TGTGCCAGCAGTTTACGACAGAACACCGGGGAGCTGTTTTTT
CDR3 protein: CASSLRQNTGELFF

V gene: TRBV9
J gene: TRBJ2-1
clone size: .
D gene: .
CDR3 DNA: TGTGCCAGCAGAAAAGAACTAGCTACGTTAGGATCCTACAATGAGCAGTTCTTC
CDR3 protein: CASRKELATLGSYNEQFF

V gene: TRBV12-3/TRBV12-4
J gene: TRBJ2-3
clone size: .
D gene: .
CDR3 DNA: TGTGCCAGCAGGCTTGCGGGACCCAGGGCGCAGTATTTT
CDR3 protein: CASRLAGPRAQYF

V gene: TRBV28
J gene: TRBJ2-1
clone size: .
D gene: .
CDR3 DNA: TGTGCCAGCAGTGAAGGAGGGCGTAATGAGCAGTTCTTC
CDR3 protein: CASSEGGRNEQFF

V gene: TRBV28
J gene: TRBJ2-7
clone size: .
D gene: .
CDR3 DNA: TGTGCCAGCAATGAATTGGGAGGACAGGTCTCAAGGGAGCAGTACTTC
CDR3 protein: CASNELGGQVSREQYF

V gene: TRBV5-1
J gene: TRBJ2-1
clone size: .
D gene: .
CDR3 DNA: TGCGCCAGCAGCTTGGAGAGAATGCAGTTCTTC
CDR3 protein: CASSLERMQFF

V gene: TRBV11-2
J gene: TRBJ1-1
clone size: .
D gene: .
CDR3 DNA: TGTGCCAGCAGCCCATCTCCGGCCCGGAACACTGAAGCTTTCTTT
CDR3 protein: CASSPSPARNTEAFF

V gene: TRBV28
J gene: TRBJ1-5
clone size: .
D gene: TRBD1
CDR3 DNA: TGTGCCAGCAGTTTCCTTGCGCCCAGGGGGCGCAATCAGCCCCAGCATTTT
CDR3 protein: CASSFLAPRGRNQPQHF